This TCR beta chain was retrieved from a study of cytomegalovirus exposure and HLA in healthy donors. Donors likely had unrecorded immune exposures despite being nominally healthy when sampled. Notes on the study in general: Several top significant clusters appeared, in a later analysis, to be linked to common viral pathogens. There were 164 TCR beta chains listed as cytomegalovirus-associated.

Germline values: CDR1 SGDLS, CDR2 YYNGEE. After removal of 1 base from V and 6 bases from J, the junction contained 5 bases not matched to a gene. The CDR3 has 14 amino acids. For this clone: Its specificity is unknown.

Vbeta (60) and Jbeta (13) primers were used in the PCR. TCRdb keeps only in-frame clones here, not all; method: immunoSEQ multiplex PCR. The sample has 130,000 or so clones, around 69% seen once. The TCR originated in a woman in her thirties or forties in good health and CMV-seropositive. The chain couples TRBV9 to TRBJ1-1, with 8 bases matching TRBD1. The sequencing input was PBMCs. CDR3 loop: CASSVMDRVPEAFF. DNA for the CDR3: TGTGCCAGCAGCGTAATGGACAGGGTTCCTGAAGCTTTCTTT.